These T cell receptor beta chains were read from a single sample in a study of T-cell reconstitution after alpha-beta-depleted transplantation in children. Each CDR3 protein gets one entry after TCRdb re-called the PCR reads with MiXCR. The sample contains 600,000 or so distinct CDR3 sequences, 23% of which appear only once. Sample: PBMCs, mostly from graft donor cells, taken 360 days after TCRalphabeta/CD19-depleted stem cell transplant. The receptor set was obtained from a boy in the first two years of life who had a stem cell transplant for acute myeloid leukemia, so the T cells may come from the graft donor. CDR3s include the opening cysteine and the closing phenylalanine or tryptophan. The order of the fields is J gene, D gene, clone size, V gene, CDR3 DNA, CDR3 protein. A D gene is named only where the DNA matches it firmly. Clone sizes are given selectively: once, few, many, or a class where the clone is expanded.

j_call: TRBJ1-1
d_call: NA
clone_size: few
v_call: TRBV12-3/TRBV12-4
cdr3_nt: TGTGCCAGCAGCCTGCTCATCTCCAACACTGAAGCTTTCTTT
cdr3_aa: CASSLLISNTEAFF

j_call: TRBJ2-1
d_call: NA
clone_size: NA
v_call: TRBV10-3
cdr3_nt: TGTGCCCCCACGGGGGTAAGCTCCTACAATGAGCAGTTCTTC
cdr3_aa: CAPTGVSSYNEQFF

j_call: TRBJ2-1
d_call: NA
clone_size: few
v_call: TRBV10-3
cdr3_nt: TGTGCCGTGGGAGATAACCTCTATAATGAGCAGTTCTTC
cdr3_aa: CAVGDNLYNEQFF

j_call: TRBJ2-5
d_call: NA
clone_size: many
v_call: TRBV20-1
cdr3_nt: TGCAGTGCTAGGGTCCCAGGGACACCGCAAGAGACCCAGTACTTC
cdr3_aa: CSARVPGTPQETQYF

j_call: TRBJ2-1
d_call: TRBD1
clone_size: many
v_call: TRBV28
cdr3_nt: TGTGCCAGCAGCGTAAAGGCTTGGGACAGGTTAAACAATGAGCAGTTCTTC
cdr3_aa: CASSVKAWDRLNNEQFF

j_call: TRBJ2-3
d_call: NA
clone_size: many
v_call: TRBV4-1
cdr3_nt: TGCGCCAGCAGCCAAGAGATGGATCTAAGTGTAGATACGCAGTATTTT
cdr3_aa: CASSQEMDLSVDTQYF

j_call: TRBJ2-2
d_call: TRBD2
clone_size: NA
v_call: TRBV20-1
cdr3_nt: TGCAGTGCTAGGCCGTCAGCGGGGTACACCGGGGAGCTGTTTTTT
cdr3_aa: CSARPSAGYTGELFF

j_call: TRBJ2-5
d_call: TRBD2
clone_size: many
v_call: TRBV3-1
cdr3_nt: TGTGCCAGCAGCCAAGATGGAAGCGGGGGGATGACCCAGTACTTC
cdr3_aa: CASSQDGSGGMTQYF

j_call: TRBJ2-5
d_call: TRBD1
clone_size: NA
v_call: TRBV5-8
cdr3_nt: TGTGCCAGCAGCTTATCGGACAGGGGAGGCGAAGAGACCCAGTACTTC
cdr3_aa: CASSLSDRGGEETQYF

j_call: TRBJ1-1
d_call: NA
clone_size: many
v_call: TRBV6-5
cdr3_nt: TGTGCCAGCAGTTACGGGGGACCCACTGAAGCTTTCTTT
cdr3_aa: CASSYGGPTEAFF

j_call: TRBJ2-3
d_call: NA
clone_size: NA
v_call: TRBV7-9
cdr3_nt: TGTGCCAGCAGCTTAAAAATTGGCGGGTTCACAGATACGCAGTATTTT
cdr3_aa: CASSLKIGGFTDTQYF

j_call: TRBJ2-5
d_call: TRBD2
clone_size: NA
v_call: TRBV9
cdr3_nt: TGTGCCAGCAGCGTAGGAGGTCGGGGGGGGCAAGAGACCCAGTACTTC
cdr3_aa: CASSVGGRGGQETQYF

j_call: TRBJ2-3
d_call: NA
clone_size: NA
v_call: TRBV7-2
cdr3_nt: TGTGCCAGCAGCTTGGCCTCCCGGACCACAGATACGCAGTATTTT
cdr3_aa: CASSLASRTTDTQYF

j_call: TRBJ2-1
d_call: TRBD1
clone_size: few
v_call: TRBV25-1
cdr3_nt: TGTGCCAGCAGTGGGGACAGTATCAATTACTACAATGAGCAGTTCTTC
cdr3_aa: CASSGDSINYYNEQFF

j_call: TRBJ1-1
d_call: NA
clone_size: NA
v_call: TRBV20-1
cdr3_nt: TGCAGTGCAAAGACTATGGCTGAAGCTTTCTTT
cdr3_aa: CSAKTMAEAFF

j_call: TRBJ2-1
d_call: NA
clone_size: few
v_call: TRBV5-5
cdr3_nt: TGTGCCAGCAGCTTGTATATTTCGGAAGGGGCTGAGCAGTTCTTC
cdr3_aa: CASSLYISEGAEQFF

j_call: TRBJ2-1
d_call: NA
clone_size: many
v_call: TRBV20-1
cdr3_nt: TGCAGTGCTAGACTGCCTAGTTCCTCCTACAATGAGCAGTTCTTC
cdr3_aa: CSARLPSSSYNEQFF

j_call: TRBJ2-5
d_call: NA
clone_size: NA
v_call: TRBV28
cdr3_nt: TGTGCCAGCAGTTTACGCGACACGCCCCAAGAGACCCAGTACTTC
cdr3_aa: CASSLRDTPQETQYF

j_call: TRBJ1-1
d_call: NA
clone_size: few
v_call: TRBV27
cdr3_nt: TGTGCCAGCAGTTTGGGGGAGGGCACTGAAGCTTTCTTT
cdr3_aa: CASSLGEGTEAFF

j_call: TRBJ1-5
d_call: TRBD1
clone_size: many
v_call: TRBV2
cdr3_nt: TGTGCCAGCAGTTCCGGGACAGGGAGAAATCAGCCCCAGCATTTT
cdr3_aa: CASSSGTGRNQPQHF